This TCR beta chain was obtained from a study of blood T cells in healthy people across ages. Study-wide points: Diversity figures based on one million T cells were deemed too low.

PCR was performed a second time for roughly 7 to 12 cycles using a sample-barcoded 5' primer and a J-beta primer mix. TCRdb independently ran MiXCR on the 5' RACE reads; one entry per CDR3 protein. The profile covers some 1.5 million distinct CDR3 sequences, with 42% appearing a single time and more than 4% taken by the ten largest. As for this clonotype: Antigen: not known.

Sequenced input: blood. This TCR was sampled from a woman between 18 and 29 years old in good health.

The DNA for the CDR3 is TGCAGTGCTAGGGCAGGGCGGACGATGAACACTGAAGCTTTCTTT. Protein product: CSARAGRTMNTEAFF. The rearrangement uses TRBV20-1 and TRBJ1-1; maybe TRBD1 (5 bases). The V gene lost 3 bases and the J gene lost 0 bases, with 14 bases spanning the gap. The CDR3 runs to 15 residues. Germline values: CDR1 DFQATT, CDR2 SNEGSKA (reference sequence).